One sample yielded the 17 T cell receptor beta chains listed below, sequenced in a study of cytomegalovirus exposure and HLA in healthy donors. Primers included in the PCR were 60 Vbeta and 13 Jbeta primers. Profiling relied on immunoSEQ multiplex PCR, and the TCRdb table lists in-frame clones only, not all of them. The repertoire holds around 140,000 clones, with over 65% as singletons. The sequenced sample consisted of PBMCs. The receptors originated from a male donor in good health and CMV-seronegative.

This clone was found a few times. The chain combines TRBV27 with TRBJ2-7; a possible D gene is TRBD1 (6 bases). In germline, CDR1 is MNHEY, CDR2 SMNVEV (reference sequence). The CDR3 sequence is 12 residues long. Trimming pared 4 bases from V and 6 bases from J, leaving 10 bases between. The CDR3 sequence: CASSSGQSEQYF. In nucleotides, the CDR3 is TGTGCCAGCAGTTCCGGACAGTCCGAGCAGTACTTC.

V usage is TRBV21-1 and J usage is TRBJ2-7; the table's D gene call, TRBD2, was not cross checked with the DNA. TRBV21-1 is deemed a pseudogene. CDR3 size: 14 residues. CDR3 in amino acids: CASNMTSPTYEQYF. CDR3 coding DNA: TGTGCCAGCAACATGACTAGCCCTACCTACGAGCAGTACTTC.

The chain has TRBV6-5 and TRBJ1-4; D might be TRBD1 (5 bases). The V gene's germline CDR1 is MNHEY and CDR2 SVGAGI. V lost 6 bases and J 7 bases, leaving 15 bases between the germline ends. The CDR3 consists of 14 residues. CDR3 nucleotide sequence: TGTGCCAGCAGGCCGACAGTCCAGTCTGAAAAACTGTTTTTT. Encoded protein: CASRPTVQSEKLFF.

The V and J genes are TRBV7-2 and TRBJ2-5; D remains ambiguous. V was cut by 5 bases and J by 5 bases, with 9 bases left in between. CDR1 and CDR2 from the germline V gene are SGHTA and FQGNSA. The CDR3 length is 12 residues. The CDR3 protein is CASSTLFETQYF. CDR3 DNA sequence: TGTGCCAGCAGCACCCTATTCGAGACCCAGTACTTC.

This clone was seen a handful of times. This sequence joins TRBV4-1 and TRBJ2-1, with D possibly matching TRBD1 (5 bases). V lost 2 bases, J lost 2 bases, and 13 bases lay in between. The germline V gene encodes CDR1 MGHRA and CDR2 YSYEKL. CDR3 size: 16 residues. Here the CDR3 DNA reads TGCGCCAGCAGCCAACTGGACATGATTACCTACAATGAGCAGTTCTTC. Translation gives CASSQLDMITYNEQFF.

The chain couples TRBV5-4 to TRBJ2-3; D may be TRBD2 (7 bases). CDR1 and CDR2 (germline): SGHNT, YYREEE (reference sequence). The V end lost 0 bases, the J end lost 3 bases, and 8 bases lay between the germline ends. The CDR3 runs to 14 residues. CDR3 DNA: TGTGCCAGCAGCTTGGAGGGGGGGACAGATACGCAGTATTTT. Translation gives CASSLEGGTDTQYF.

The chain has TRBV18 and TRBJ2-2, with 7 bases identical to TRBD2. Germline V gene data show CDR1 as KGHSH and CDR2 as LQKENI. The CDR3 extends over 16 amino acids. Trimming cost V 0 bases and J 1 base; bases outside gene matches: 2. The CDR3 DNA is TGTGCCAGCTCACCACCTACGGGGGGGAACACCGGGGAGCTGTTTTTT. This translates into CASSPPTGGNTGELFF. Using reference TRBV18 and TRBJ2-2 for the parts outside the CDR3, the full variable domain is NAGVMQNPRHLVRRRGQEARLRCSPMKGHSHVYWYRQLPEEGLKFMVYLQKENIIDESGMPKERFSAEFPKEGPSILRIQQVVRGDSAAYFCASSPPTGGNTGELFFGEGSRLTVL.

This chain links TRBV7-3 with TRBJ2-1; possible D gene TRBD1, 5 bases. This CDR3 contains 16 residues. Trimming stripped 5 bases from V and 8 bases from J, with 22 bases between. Germline V CDR1 and CDR2: SGHTA, FQGTGA. CDR3 region: CASSPPGRQPTDEQFF. The CDR3 region has the DNA TGTGCCAGCAGCCCCCCGGGCAGACAGCCTACCGATGAGCAGTTCTTC.

V gene TRBV11-3 combines with J gene TRBJ2-4; 7 bases line up with TRBD1. The CDR3 has 13 amino acids. The J segment lost 12 bases and the V segment lost 5 bases, leaving 10 bases of the junction unmatched. CDR1 is SGHNT and CDR2 is YENEEA in the germline V gene. The CDR3 sequence: CASSHTRQGDQYF. Here the CDR3 DNA reads TGTGCCAGCAGCCACACCCGACAGGGCGATCAGTACTTC.

The chain carries TRBV27 and TRBJ2-4; 11 bases align to TRBD2. The CDR3 extends over 14 amino acids. The germline V gene encodes CDR1 MNHEY and CDR2 SMNVEV (reference sequence). J lost 6 bases, V lost 4 bases, and 2 bases had no gene match. The CDR3 sequence: CASSSGLAVNIQYF. CDR3 bases: TGTGCCAGCAGTTCGGGACTAGCGGTAAACATTCAGTACTTC.

In regard to this clone: One junction end does not reproduce the germline sequence, and a read error may be involved. V is TRBV7-9 and J is TRBJ2-1; TRBD1 might be the D (6 bases). The germline gives CDR1 SEHNR, CDR2 FQNEAQ (reference sequence). This CDR3 comprises 13 residues. The CDR3 region is CSSSLEDRDEQFF. CDR3 bases: TGTTCCAGCAGCTTAGAGGACAGAGATGAGCAGTTCTTC.

This clone was recorded a few times. The genes are TRBV7-8 and TRBJ2-7; TRBD1 aligns across 8 bases. The V and J ends lost 5 bases and 2 bases, in that order; junction bases with no gene match: 5. The CDR3 extends over 14 amino acids. CDR1 is SGHVS and CDR2 is FQNEAQ in the germline V gene. The CDR3 spells CASSTGTGPYEQYF. The CDR3 coding sequence is TGTGCCAGCAGCACCGGGACAGGTCCCTACGAGCAGTACTTC. Full variable domain (missing parts from reference TRBV7-8 and TRBJ2-7): GAGVSQSPRYKVAKRGQDVALRCDPISGHVSLFWYQQALGQGPEFLTYFQNEAQLDKSGLPSDRFFAERPEGSVSTLKIQRTQQEDSAVYLCASSTGTGPYEQYFGPGTRLTVT.

This clone was counted a few times. The chain links TRBV2 to TRBJ2-1; 7 positions match TRBD2. CDR1 and CDR2 from the germline V gene are SNHLY and FYNNEI. The ends lost 4 bases at V and 7 bases at J; junction bases unmatched: 1. The CDR3 runs to 12 residues. The CDR3 nucleotides are TGTGCCAGCAGTGGCGGGGGTAATGAGCAGTTCTTC. This sequence encodes CASSGGGNEQFF.

The V and J genes are TRBV11-3 and TRBJ2-5, with 9 nucleotides matching TRBD1. The CDR3 runs to 13 residues. V was pared by 3 bases and J by 7 bases, with 3 bases of the junction left unmatched. From germline, CDR1 is SGHNT and CDR2 YENEEA. The CDR3 region has the DNA TGTGCCAGCAGCTTGGGACAGGGAGGGACCCAGTACTTC. Amino acid sequence: CASSLGQGGTQYF.

This chain connects TRBV6-5 to TRBJ2-7; 13 bases fit TRBD2. CDR1 and CDR2 (germline): MNHEY, SVGAGI. The J segment lost 5 bases and the V segment lost 6 bases, leaving 7 bases of the junction unmatched. This CDR3 is built from 15 residues. CDR3 in DNA: TGTGCCAGCAGCCTAGGACTAGCGGGAGTCCACGAGCAGTACTTC. It yields the protein CASSLGLAGVHEQYF.

This clone showed up just once. The gene calls are TRBV5-1 and TRBJ1-1, with D possibly TRBD1 on 6 matching bases. Between the trimmed V and J ends, which lost 6 bases and 5 bases, there was a span of 17 bases. This CDR3 has 14 amino acids. CDR1 and CDR2 (germline): SGHRS, YFSETQ. CDR3 amino acids: CASTWEGVGTEAFF. CDR3 DNA: TGCGCCAGCACCTGGGAGGGGGTGGGAACTGAAGCTTTCTTT.

This sequence joins TRBV18 and TRBJ2-7; 7 bases line up with TRBD1. Germline CDR1 KGHSH, CDR2 LQKENI. The CDR3 contains 17 residues. V was clipped by 6 bases and J by 2 bases; unmatched bases: 16. The CDR3 protein is CASSLRVGTDKTYEQYF. The CDR3 DNA is TGTGCCAGCTCCCTTAGAGTAGGGACAGACAAAACCTACGAGCAGTACTTC.